This T cell receptor beta chain was observed in a study of blood T cells in healthy people across ages. For the second PCR, which ran for roughly 7 to 11 cycles, a sample-barcoded 5' primer and a J-beta primer mix were used. TCRdb fed the 5' RACE reads into MiXCR, producing one record per CDR3 protein. The data hold about 1.4 million distinct CDR3 sequences, with 55% to 75% observed a single time. The CDR3 covers 15 residues. V was cut by 0 bases and J by 7 bases, with 12 bases left in between. The V gene's germline CDR1 is MNHNS and CDR2 SASEGT. Study results and caveats: As age increased, TCR beta diversity per million T cells fell in a roughly linear fashion. Possibly, changes in expanded clonotypes were confounded because donor CMV status was unknown.

In regard to this clonotype: Its target is unknown.

The sample was blood. This chain connects TRBV6-1 to TRBJ1-4; the D gene is possibly TRBD1 (5 bases). This receptor was obtained from a young man in good health. This chain's CDR3 is CASSEARGITEKLFF. The CDR3 DNA sequence: TGTGCCAGCAGTGAAGCAAGGGGTATTACTGAAAAACTGTTTTTT.